Given below is one TCR beta chain in context. This sample is part of a study of blood T cell repertoires in COVID-19. Study overall: Samples of COVID-19 (acute and convalescent) were obtained from the United States, Italy and Spain. Sample material is recorded as cDNA or gDNA derived from T cells, B-cell-depleted T cells, or PBMCs.

This CDR3 has 13 amino acids. Germline assignment: CDR1 SQVTM and CDR2 ANQGSEA. Trimming cost V 7 bases and J 4 bases, with 14 bases left between them. Original data processing: Nucleated cell counts were estimated from reference gene primer amplification. Produced via immunoSEQ multiplex PCR; TCRdb's table is partial and in-frame only. V, J and clone size reflect that table, while D and trimming were determined from the DNA. The sample records roughly 190,000 clones, less than 90% being singletons. This TCR was recovered from a woman between 40 and 50 years old with acute or convalescent COVID-19. The sample was peripheral blood. The chain is built from TRBV29-1 and TRBJ1-3, with D unclear. CDR3 nucleotides: TGCAGCGCGAGTTTCGGGTACGGAAACACCATATATTTT. This gives the protein CSASFGYGNTIYF.